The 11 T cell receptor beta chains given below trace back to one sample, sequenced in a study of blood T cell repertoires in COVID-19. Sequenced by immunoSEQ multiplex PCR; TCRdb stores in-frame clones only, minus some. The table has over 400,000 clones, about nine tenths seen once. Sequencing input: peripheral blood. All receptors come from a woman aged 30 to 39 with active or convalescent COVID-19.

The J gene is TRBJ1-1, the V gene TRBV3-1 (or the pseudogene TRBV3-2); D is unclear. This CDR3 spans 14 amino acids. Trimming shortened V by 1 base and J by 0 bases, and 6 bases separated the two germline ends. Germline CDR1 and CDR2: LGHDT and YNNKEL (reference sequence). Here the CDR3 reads CASSQAGMNTEAFF. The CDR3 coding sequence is TGTGCCAGCAGCCAAGCCGGGATGAACACTGAAGCTTTCTTT.

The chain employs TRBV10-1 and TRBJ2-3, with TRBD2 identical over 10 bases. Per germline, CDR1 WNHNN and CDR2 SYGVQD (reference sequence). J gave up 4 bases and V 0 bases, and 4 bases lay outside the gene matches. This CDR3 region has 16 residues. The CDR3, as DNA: TGCGCCAGCAGTGAGTCATTACTAGCGGGGTCAGATACGCAGTATTTT. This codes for CASSESLLAGSDTQYF.

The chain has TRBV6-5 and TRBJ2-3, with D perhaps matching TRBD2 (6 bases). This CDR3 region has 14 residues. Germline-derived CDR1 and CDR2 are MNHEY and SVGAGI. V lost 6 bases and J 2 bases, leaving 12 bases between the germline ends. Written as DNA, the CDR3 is TGTGCCAGCAGGGGCGGGGCTAACACAGATACGCAGTATTTT. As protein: CASRGGANTDTQYF.

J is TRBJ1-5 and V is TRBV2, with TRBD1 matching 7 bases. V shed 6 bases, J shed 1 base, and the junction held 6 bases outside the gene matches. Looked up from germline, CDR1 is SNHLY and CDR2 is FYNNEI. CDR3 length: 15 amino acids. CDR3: CASREQGRSNQPQHF. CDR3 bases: TGTGCCAGCAGGGAACAGGGGCGAAGCAATCAGCCCCAGCATTTT. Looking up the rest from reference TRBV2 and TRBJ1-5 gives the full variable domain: EPEVTQTPSHQVTQMGQEVILRCVPISNHLYFYWYRQILGQKVEFLVSFYNNEISEKSEIFDDQFSVERPDGSNFTLKIRSTKLEDSAMYFCASREQGRSNQPQHFGDGTRLSIL.

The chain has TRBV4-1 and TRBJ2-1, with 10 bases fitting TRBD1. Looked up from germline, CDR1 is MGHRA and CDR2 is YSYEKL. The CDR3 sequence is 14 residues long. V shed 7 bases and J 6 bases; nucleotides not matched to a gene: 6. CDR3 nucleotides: TGCGCCAGCACCGGACAGGGGGGGACCAATGAGCAGTTCTTC. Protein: CASTGQGGTNEQFF.

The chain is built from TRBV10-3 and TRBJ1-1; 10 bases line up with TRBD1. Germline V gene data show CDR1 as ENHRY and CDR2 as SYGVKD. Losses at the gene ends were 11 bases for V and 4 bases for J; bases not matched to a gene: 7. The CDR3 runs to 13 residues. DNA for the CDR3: TGTGCCGCCCTAGGACAGGGGGGCACTGAAGCTTTCTTT. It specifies CAALGQGGTEAFF.

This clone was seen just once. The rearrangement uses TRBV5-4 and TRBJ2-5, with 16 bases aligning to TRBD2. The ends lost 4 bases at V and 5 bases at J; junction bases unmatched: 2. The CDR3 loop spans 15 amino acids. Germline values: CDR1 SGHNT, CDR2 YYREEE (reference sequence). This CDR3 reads CASSQGLAGGETQYF. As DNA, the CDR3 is TGTGCCAGCAGCCAGGGACTAGCGGGGGGGGAGACCCAGTACTTC.

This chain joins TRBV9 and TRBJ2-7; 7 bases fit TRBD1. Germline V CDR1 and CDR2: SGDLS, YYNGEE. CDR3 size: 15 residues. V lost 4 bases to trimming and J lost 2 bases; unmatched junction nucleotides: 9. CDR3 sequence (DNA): TGTGCCAGCAGCCCTAGGACAGGTACCGCCTACGAGCAGTACTTC. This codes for CASSPRTGTAYEQYF.

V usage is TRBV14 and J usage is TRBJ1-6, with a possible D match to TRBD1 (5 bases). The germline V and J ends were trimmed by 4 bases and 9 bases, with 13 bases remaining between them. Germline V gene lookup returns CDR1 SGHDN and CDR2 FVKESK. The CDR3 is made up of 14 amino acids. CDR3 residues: CASSLTDNGSPLHF. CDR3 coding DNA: TGTGCCAGCAGCCTCACGGACAACGGTTCACCCCTCCACTTT.

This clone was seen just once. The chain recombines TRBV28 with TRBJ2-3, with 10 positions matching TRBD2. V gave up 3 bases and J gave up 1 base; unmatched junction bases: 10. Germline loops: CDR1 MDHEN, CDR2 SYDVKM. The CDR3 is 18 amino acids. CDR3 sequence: CASSFGARTSGGTDTQYF. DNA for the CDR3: TGTGCCAGCAGTTTTGGGGCCCGGACTAGCGGAGGCACAGATACGCAGTATTTT. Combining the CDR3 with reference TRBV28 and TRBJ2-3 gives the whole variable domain DVKVTQSSRYLVKRTGEKVFLECVQDMDHENMFWYRQDPGLGLRLIYFSYDVKMKEKGDIPEGYSVSREKKERFSLILESASTNQTSMYLCASSFGARTSGGTDTQYFGPGTRLTVL.

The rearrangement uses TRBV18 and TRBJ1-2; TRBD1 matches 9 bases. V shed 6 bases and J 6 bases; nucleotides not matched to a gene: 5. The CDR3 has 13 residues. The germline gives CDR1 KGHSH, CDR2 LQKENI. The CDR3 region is CASSRDRENGYTF. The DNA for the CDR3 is TGTGCCAGCTCCCGGGACAGGGAAAATGGCTACACCTTC.